This TCR beta chain stems from a study of shared clonotypes between healthy human individuals. General study findings and limits: Sequencing depth was expected to affect clonotype sharing among donors. Estimated richness values were generally larger in naive subsets than in memory subsets.

CDR1 and CDR2 (germline): SGHDN, FVKESK. After removal of 2 bases from V and 7 bases from J, the junction contained 11 bases not matched to a gene. The CDR3 runs to 17 residues. Researchers ran the assay at a deep level. The authors' processing: Owing to the provision of junction-only sequences devoid of quality scores by immunoSEQ, filtering differed. The method was immunoSEQ multiplex PCR; TCRdb's version includes in-frame clones alone and lacks a portion of them. V, J and clone size are those of that table, while D and trimming were read from the DNA. The sample holds approximately 2.3 million clones, over 85% seen once. About this clone: What it recognizes is unknown.

The source material was naive CD4+ T cells from PBMCs. Subset: CD45RA+ positively selected. This TCR was recovered from a man between 18 and 29 years old in good health. Some clones in this sample may be carry-over from other donors' samples. V gene TRBV14 combines with J gene TRBJ2-1; 10 positions match TRBD2. CDR3 bases: TGTGCCAGCAGCCAAAGAGTGGTACTAGCGGGAATAAATGAGCAGTTCTTC. Protein: CASSQRVVLAGINEQFF. The whole variable domain, filled in from reference TRBV14 and TRBJ2-1, reads EAGVTQFPSHSVIEKGQTVTLRCDPISGHDNLYWYRRVMGKEIKFLLHFVKESKQDESGMPNNRFLAERTGGTYSTLKVQPAELEDSGVYFCASSQRVVLAGINEQFFGPGTRLTVL.